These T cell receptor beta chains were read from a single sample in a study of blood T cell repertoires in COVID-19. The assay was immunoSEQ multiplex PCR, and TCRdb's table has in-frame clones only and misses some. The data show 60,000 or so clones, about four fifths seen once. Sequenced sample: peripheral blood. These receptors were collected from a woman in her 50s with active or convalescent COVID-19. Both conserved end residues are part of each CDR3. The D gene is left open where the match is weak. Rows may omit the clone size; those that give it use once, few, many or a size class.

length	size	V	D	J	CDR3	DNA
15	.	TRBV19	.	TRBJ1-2	CASSIETDTLYGYTF	TGTGCCAGTAGTATAGAGACGGACACCCTCTATGGCTACACCTTC
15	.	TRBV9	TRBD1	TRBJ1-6	CASSVYDQGDSPLHF	TGTGCCAGCAGCGTATACGATCAGGGGGACTCACCCCTCCACTTT
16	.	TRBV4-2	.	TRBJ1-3	CASSQEEAFRGNTIYF	TGTGCCAGCAGCCAAGAGGAGGCGTTCAGGGGAAACACCATATATTTT
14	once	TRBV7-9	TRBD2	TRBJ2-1	CASSPGTSGIEQFF	TGTGCCAGCAGCCCTGGGACTAGCGGCATTGAGCAGTTCTTC
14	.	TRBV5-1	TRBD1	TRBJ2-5	CASSWGDRQETQYF	TGCGCCAGCAGCTGGGGGGACAGGCAGGAGACCCAGTACTTC
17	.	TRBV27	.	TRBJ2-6	CASSLRKGFSGANVLTF	TGTGCCAGCAGTTTACGGAAGGGGTTCTCTGGGGCCAACGTCCTGACTTTC
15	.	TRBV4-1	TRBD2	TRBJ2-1	CASSQGLAAPGKQFF	TGCGCCAGCAGCCAGGGACTAGCGGCGCCGGGGAAGCAGTTCTTC
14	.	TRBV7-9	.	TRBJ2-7	CASSSHQGDHEQYF	TGTGCCAGCAGCTCCCACCAGGGTGACCACGAGCAGTACTTC
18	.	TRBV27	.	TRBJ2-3	CASSLWGSSRGNPDTQYF	TGTGCCAGCAGTTTATGGGGTAGCTCAAGGGGGAACCCAGATACGCAGTATTTT
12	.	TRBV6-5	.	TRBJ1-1	CASSQGPTEAFF	TGTGCCAGCAGTCAGGGGCCCACTGAAGCTTTCTTT
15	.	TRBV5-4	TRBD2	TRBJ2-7	CASSSGLVPSYEQYF	TGTGCCAGCAGTTCAGGACTAGTCCCCTCCTACGAGCAGTACTTC